Sequencing of this T cell receptor (beta chain) was carried out in a study of siplizumab effects on memory and regulatory T cells. General study results and limits: The diversity of naive T cells seemed greater than that of memory cells, and their alloresponse contribution seemed major. With siplizumab, mappable alloreactive CD4+ clones averaged around 70% Treg-derived, versus 25% to 30% in controls.

As to this clone: No antigen is known for it.

A few donor pairs also had unstimulated CD4+ and CD8+ naive and memory subsets sequenced. The V gene lost 6 bases and the J gene lost 3 bases, with 14 bases spanning the gap. Germline-derived CDR1 and CDR2 are MGHDK and SYGVNS. The CDR3 has 14 residues. This table comes from immunoSEQ multiplex PCR, and its TCRdb copy is limited to in-frame clones, with some not included. The table records over 50,000 clones, over 65% of them present only once. What was sequenced was memory CD4+ T cells sorted from blood. The origin of this receptor is a human donor in good health. The chain joins TRBV25-1 to TRBJ1-2; D possibly corresponds to TRBD1 (6 bases). CDR3 residues: CASSKTGPHYGYTF. The CDR3 nucleotides read TGTGCCAGCAGCAAGACAGGACCTCACTATGGCTACACCTTC.